A selection of T cell receptor beta chains follows, all from one sample in a study of early T cells in non-severe SARS-CoV-2 infection. TCRdb fed the 5' RACE reads into MiXCR, producing one record per CDR3 protein. Of about 20,000 distinct CDR3 sequences listed, around 3.3% are singletons. Material: whole blood. The origin of the receptors is an adult who was a healthcare worker with PCR-confirmed SARS-CoV-2 infection or an uninfected control (not recorded which). Each CDR3 is given with its conserved first and last residue. The order of the fields is J gene, V gene, clone size, D gene, CDR3 DNA, CDR3 protein. A D gene is named only where the DNA matches it firmly. Some rows have no size entry. The others give once, few or many, or a class for an expanded clone.

TRBJ1-3	TRBV6-6	many	TRBD1	TGTGCCAGCAGTTATCCGGGACAGGGACCCTCTGGAAACACCATATATTTT	CASSYPGQGPSGNTIYF
TRBJ1-1	TRBV20-1	many	.	TGCAGTGCCTTGCACACTGAAGCTTTCTTT	CSALHTEAFF
TRBJ1-1	TRBV28	many	.	TGTGCCAGCAGACCTTTAGTTTCCCCGACTGAAGCTTTCTTT	CASRPLVSPTEAFF
TRBJ2-3	TRBV7-2	many	TRBD1	TGTGCCAGCAGCTGGACAGGGAGCGGCACAGATACGCAGTATTTT	CASSWTGSGTDTQYF
TRBJ2-3	TRBV29-1	many	.	TGCAGCGTTGCCCCTAACACAGATACGCAGTATTTT	CSVAPNTDTQYF
TRBJ1-2	TRBV12-3/TRBV12-4	.	.	TGTGCCAGCAGAGGGCAGGGAGGGGACTACACCTTC	CASRGQGGDYTF
TRBJ1-1	TRBV29-1	few	TRBD1	TGCAGCGTTACGGGACAGATGAACACTGAAGCTTTCTTT	CSVTGQMNTEAFF
TRBJ2-7	TRBV3-1	many	TRBD2	TGTGCCAGCAGCCTCTTCGAACTAGCGGGGTCGGAGCAGTACTTC	CASSLFELAGSEQYF
TRBJ2-2	TRBV12-3/TRBV12-4	many	TRBD1	TGTGCCAGCAGTCCCCCCGGGACAGGGCCCTCCGGGGAGCTGTTTTTT	CASSPPGTGPSGELFF
TRBJ2-3	TRBV9	.	.	TGTGCCAGCAGCGTAGAGCCGGGAGGCACAGATACGCAGTATTTT	CASSVEPGGTDTQYF
TRBJ2-3	TRBV7-2	many	.	TGTGCCAGCAGCTCCCTCCGCACAGATACGCAGTATTTT	CASSSLRTDTQYF
TRBJ1-6	TRBV7-9	many	.	TGTGCCAGCAGCTTAGGCAGGGATAATTCACCCCTCCACTTT	CASSLGRDNSPLHF
TRBJ2-3	TRBV7-6	once	TRBD2	TGTGCCAGCAGCTTAGATGCAGCGGGGGCACTCGGGACAGATACGCAGTATTTT	CASSLDAAGALGTDTQYF
TRBJ1-3	TRBV18	few	.	TGTGCCAGCTCACCCTTTTCACGAGATTCTGGAAACACCATATATTTT	CASSPFSRDSGNTIYF
TRBJ1-2	TRBV11-2	many	TRBD1	TGTGCCAGCAGCTTAGCTGGACAGGGGAAGGGCTACACCTTC	CASSLAGQGKGYTF
TRBJ2-5	TRBV15	many	.	TGTGCCACCAGCAGAGCCAGGGGATCCGAAGAGACCCAGTACTTC	CATSRARGSEETQYF
TRBJ1-1	TRBV4-1	many	.	TGCGCCAGCAGCCATTACACTGAAGCTTTCTTT	CASSHYTEAFF
TRBJ2-1	TRBV12-3/TRBV12-4	many	.	TGTGCCAGCAGTTTAAGGGGGTATAATGAGCAGTTCTTC	CASSLRGYNEQFF
TRBJ1-5	TRBV24-1	many	.	TGTGCCACCAGTGAAGGCGGGTGGAAGCCCCAGCATTTT	CATSEGGWKPQHF
TRBJ2-3	TRBV7-9	many	.	TGTGCCAGCAGCTTAAACAGGGTTAAGACAGATACGCAGTATTTT	CASSLNRVKTDTQYF
TRBJ2-6	TRBV6-4	many	TRBD2	TGTGCCAGCAGTCCGGGACTAGCGCGCTCTGGGGCCAACGTCCTGACTTTC	CASSPGLARSGANVLTF
TRBJ1-2	TRBV7-9	.	TRBD1	TGTGCCAGCAGCCCCCGGACAGGGGCTAACTATGGCTACACCTTC	CASSPRTGANYGYTF
TRBJ2-1	TRBV29-1	many	.	TGCAGCGTTGACGGACTTCTATACAATGAGCAGTTCTTC	CSVDGLLYNEQFF
TRBJ2-5	TRBV5-4	many	.	TGTGCCAGCAGCTTGGCCCGGGCAGGAGAGACCCAGTACTTC	CASSLARAGETQYF